This T cell receptor beta chain comes out of a study of T cells after yellow fever vaccination. Study context: Preparation used SMART-Seq v4 Ultra Low Input for the low-cell-number fractions. General observations from the study: Abundant clonotypes from the bulk population could get into FACS-sorted repertoires as contaminants.

TCRdb reprocessed the 5' RACE reads with MiXCR, giving one entry per CDR3 protein. The data contain 300,000 to 400,000 distinct CDR3 sequences, about 12% of them seen just once; the ten biggest clones take up 2.5% to 4%. CDR3 size: 15 residues. Germline CDR1 reads MNHEY; CDR2 reads SVGAGI. The V end was cut by 0 bases, the J end by 1 base, with 9 bases between. This clonotype was counted between two and nine times. Its antigen is undetermined. The chain links TRBV6-5 to TRBJ1-1; D is ambiguous. The TCR was taken from a man between 18 and 29 years old who received the YFV17D yellow fever vaccine. The specimen comprised CD4+ T cells sorted from PBMCs, sampled 15 days after the yellow fever booster vaccination. DNA of the CDR3: TGTGCCAGCAGTTACTCGGAGCCTCCGAACACTGAAGCTTTCTTT. This encodes CASSYSEPPNTEAFF.